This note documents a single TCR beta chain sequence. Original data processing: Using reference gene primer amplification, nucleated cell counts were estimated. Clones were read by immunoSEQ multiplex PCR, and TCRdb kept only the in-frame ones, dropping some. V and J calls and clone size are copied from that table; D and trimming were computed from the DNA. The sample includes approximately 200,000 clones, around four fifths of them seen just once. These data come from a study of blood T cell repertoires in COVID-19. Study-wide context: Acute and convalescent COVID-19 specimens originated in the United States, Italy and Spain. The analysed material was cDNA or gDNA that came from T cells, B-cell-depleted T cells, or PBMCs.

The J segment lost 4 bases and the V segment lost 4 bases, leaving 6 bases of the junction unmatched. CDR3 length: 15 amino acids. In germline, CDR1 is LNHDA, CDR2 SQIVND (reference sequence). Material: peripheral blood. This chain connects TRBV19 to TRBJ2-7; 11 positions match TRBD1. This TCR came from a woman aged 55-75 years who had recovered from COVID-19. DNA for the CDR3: TGTGCCAGTAGTAGTTGGGACAGGGGGAGTTACGAGCAGTACTTC. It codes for CASSSWDRGSYEQYF.